These 11 T cell receptor beta chains share one sample of origin, sequenced in a study of cytomegalovirus exposure and HLA in healthy donors. PCR was performed using 60 Vbeta and 13 Jbeta primers. Sequencing used immunoSEQ multiplex PCR; TCRdb keeps in-frame clones, though not all of them. The table has some 130,000 clones, over 60% seen once. The sample was PBMCs. Source of these receptors: a man aged 18-30 years in good health and CMV-seronegative.

The chain joins TRBV10-3 to TRBJ1-1; 9 nucleotides match TRBD1. V was clipped by 6 bases and J by 0 bases; unmatched bases: 11. The CDR3 extends over 17 amino acids. Germline V lookup: CDR1 ENHRY, CDR2 SYGVKD. CDR3 nucleotides: TGTGCCATCAGCCCCGGGACAGGGAACGGAATGAACACTGAAGCTTTCTTT. This encodes CAISPGTGNGMNTEAFF.

This clone turned up a few times. V and J are TRBV18 and TRBJ1-5, with 7 bases aligning to TRBD1. This CDR3 comprises 16 residues. V lost 8 bases to trimming and J lost 6 bases; unmatched junction nucleotides: 16. Germline V CDR1 and CDR2: KGHSH, LQKENI. The CDR3: CASTDRRNIGGQPQHF. The CDR3 DNA sequence: TGTGCCAGCACGGACAGGCGCAATATAGGTGGTCAGCCCCAGCATTTT.

This clone was counted between two and nine times. The chain couples TRBV6-1 to TRBJ2-7; D unresolved. The CDR3 has 14 residues. Between the trimmed V and J ends, which lost 1 base and 0 bases, there was a span of 7 bases. Per germline, CDR1 MNHNS and CDR2 SASEGT. The CDR3 loop is CASSEGGGSYEQYF. CDR3 DNA: TGTGCCAGCAGTGAAGGCGGTGGCTCCTACGAGCAGTACTTC.

The J gene is TRBJ2-7, the V gene TRBV7-2, with a tentative D call TRBD2 (7 bases). This CDR3 region has 16 residues. CDR1 and CDR2 (germline): SGHTA, FQGNSA. V gave up 7 bases and J gave up 3 bases, with 22 bases separating them. CDR3 in amino acids: CASTLGGAKQSYEQYF. CDR3 DNA sequence: TGTGCCAGCACCCTAGGGGGGGCCAAACAGAGCTACGAGCAGTACTTC.

The V call is TRBV6-1, the J call TRBJ2-3; tentative D call: TRBD2 (6 bases). V gave up 3 bases and J gave up 6 bases, with 7 bases separating them. The CDR3 runs to 12 residues. Germline CDR1 MNHNS, CDR2 SASEGT. This CDR3 reads CASSDRGDTQYF. CDR3 nucleotide sequence: TGTGCCAGCAGTGACCGGGGGGATACGCAGTATTTT.

The sample holds a few counts of this clone. V gene TRBV28 combines with J gene TRBJ2-7, with 10 nucleotides matching TRBD1. V gave up 7 bases and J gave up 2 bases; unmatched junction bases: 11. Germline CDR1 and CDR2: MDHEN and SYDVKM. The CDR3 is 16 residues long. CDR3 bases: TGTGCCAGCATCCATGCGGGGACAGGGGCCACCTACGAGCAGTACTTC. Amino acids: CASIHAGTGATYEQYF.

This chain connects TRBV5-4 to TRBJ1-1; D perhaps matches TRBD1 (6 bases). This CDR3 has 16 residues. Germline V gives CDR1 SGHNT, CDR2 YYREEE (reference sequence). V lost 0 bases and J 0 bases, leaving 12 bases between the germline ends. This CDR3 reads CASSLAWGQLNTEAFF. The DNA of the CDR3 is TGTGCCAGCAGCTTGGCTTGGGGGCAATTGAACACTGAAGCTTTCTTT.

The gene calls are TRBV30 and TRBJ1-4, with D hard to call. This CDR3 region has 12 residues. V was clipped by 0 bases and J by 7 bases, with 6 bases between them. Germline CDR1 and CDR2: GTSNPN and SVGIG (reference sequence). The CDR3 bases are TGTGCCTGGAGTGTATCGGGTGAAAAACTGTTTTTT. Amino acid sequence: CAWSVSGEKLFF. The full variable domain, in which reference TRBV30 and TRBJ1-4 provide the parts outside the CDR3, is SQTIHQWPATLVQPVGSPLSLECTVEGTSNPNLYWYRQAAGRGLQLLFYSVGIGQISSEVPQNLSASRPQDRQFILSSKKLLLSDSGFYLCAWSVSGEKLFFGSGTQLSVL.

This clone was recorded a few times. The rearrangement links TRBV27 to TRBJ1-5, with D maybe TRBD1 (6 bases). CDR1 MNHEY and CDR2 SMNVEV come from the germline V gene (reference sequence). V was clipped by 4 bases and J by 2 bases, with 12 bases between them. This CDR3 comprises 15 residues. CDR3 residues: CASSSTGTGNQPQHF. CDR3 coding DNA: TGTGCCAGCAGTTCGACAGGTACGGGCAATCAGCCCCAGCATTTT.

This clone was detected a few times. J is TRBJ2-2 and V is TRBV4-1; tentative D call: TRBD1 (5 bases). The CDR3 has 17 residues. Looked up from germline, CDR1 is MGHRA and CDR2 is YSYEKL. V shed 0 bases and J shed 6 bases, with 17 bases lying between them. The CDR3 sequence: CASSQDLGRGRSGELFF. CDR3 nucleotides: TGCGCCAGCAGCCAAGATCTAGGAAGGGGTCGGTCCGGGGAGCTGTTTTTT.

The J gene is TRBJ2-5, the V gene TRBV19; 8 bases match TRBD2. Unmatched junction bases numbered 11, after V lost 3 bases and J lost 5 bases. CDR1 and CDR2 (germline): LNHDA, SQIVND (reference sequence). The CDR3 has 16 amino acids. CDR3 DNA: TGTGCCAGTAGTATGGCACAGCGGGAGTGGCGGGAGACCCAGTACTTC. This gives the protein CASSMAQREWRETQYF. The full variable domain, with the rest looked up from reference TRBV19 and TRBJ2-5, is DGGITQSPKYLFRKEGQNVTLSCEQNLNHDAMYWYRQDPGQGLRLIYYSQIVNDFQKGDIAEGYSVSREKKESFPLTVTSAQKNPTAFYLCASSMAQREWRETQYFGPGTRLLVL.